This TCR beta chain emerged from a study of T cell repertoires in ileal Crohn's disease. The assay was immunoSEQ multiplex PCR, and TCRdb's table has in-frame clones only and misses some. The sample consists of about 5,500 clones, under 90% of them appearing once. The sequenced sample consisted of ileal tissue. The source is an adult with Crohn's disease.

The CDR3 loop is CASRRSTSGGAHEQYF. For the CDR3, the DNA is TGTGCCAGCAGAAGATCGACTAGCGGGGGGGCCCACGAGCAGTACTTC. V gene TRBV11-2 combines with J gene TRBJ2-7, with 14 bases lining up with TRBD2. The CDR3 has 16 amino acids. V trimming: 6 bases; J trimming: 5 bases; junction bases outside the gene matches: 9. Germline V gene lookup returns CDR1 SGHAT and CDR2 FQNNGV.